These 29 T cell receptor beta chains were sequenced from one sample in a study of blood T cells in healthy people across ages. Using a J-beta primer mix together with a sample-barcoded 5' primer, a second PCR was run for 7 to 11 cycles. Using its own MiXCR run on the 5' RACE reads, TCRdb lists one record per CDR3 protein. Found here are about 1.5 million distinct CDR3 sequences, less than 45% of them singletons; the top ten hold over 3.5%. The sequenced sample consisted of blood. All receptors come from a woman younger than 30 in good health.

The chain couples TRBV4-3 to TRBJ2-3; D is perhaps TRBD2 (5 bases). CDR3 length equals 15 residues. V lost 8 bases and J 3 bases, leaving 18 bases between the germline ends. Germline assignment: CDR1 LGHNA and CDR2 YSLEER. The CDR3 region is CASCPGWGETDTQYF. CDR3 nucleotides: TGCGCCAGCTGCCCGGGGTGGGGAGAAACAGATACGCAGTATTTT.

In this sample, this clonotype turned up once. J is TRBJ2-1 and V is TRBV11-1; TRBD1 might be the D (5 bases). The J call may be mistaken, given a closer DNA end match to TRBJ2-7. CDR1 SGHAT and CDR2 FQDESV come from the germline V gene (reference sequence). There are 13 residues in the CDR3. The CDR3 protein is CASSLPGIYEQYF. The CDR3, as DNA: TGTGCCAGCAGCTTACCAGGGATCTACGAGCAGTACTTC.

The J gene is TRBJ2-6, the V gene TRBV4-3, with a possible D match to TRBD2 (5 bases). The CDR3 has 15 residues. CDR1 LGHNA and CDR2 YSLEER come from the germline V gene. V lost 0 bases and J 8 bases, leaving 11 bases between the germline ends. In DNA form, the CDR3 reads TGCGCCAGCAGCCAAGATCTGGAGGTAACCAACGTCCTGACTTTC. Amino acids: CASSQDLEVTNVLTF.

In this sample, this clonotype turned up a few times. The CDR3 region is CASSIWTALVNYGYTF. In nucleotides, the CDR3 is TGTGCCAGCAGTATTTGGACGGCTTTAGTGAACTATGGCTACACCTTC. The chain joins TRBV5-8 to TRBJ1-2; the D is unclear. This CDR3 region has 16 residues. Germline V gene sequence: CDR1 SGHTS, CDR2 YDEGEE. Trimming pared 5 bases from V and 2 bases from J, leaving 19 bases between.

The rearrangement joins TRBV18 to TRBJ2-7; no clear D gene. There are 16 residues in the CDR3. Trimming cost V 1 base and J 0 bases, with 13 bases left between them. The germline V gene has CDR1 KGHSH and CDR2 LQKENI. The CDR3 is CASSPRAGPYSYEQYF. DNA of the CDR3: TGTGCCAGCTCACCACGAGCAGGACCCTACTCCTACGAGCAGTACTTC.

This chain joins TRBV29-1 and TRBJ2-1; 10 bases fit TRBD2. J was trimmed by 4 bases and V by 7 bases; bases with no gene match: 7. Germline CDR1 SQVTM, CDR2 ANQGSEA. The CDR3 consists of 14 residues. The CDR3 loop reads CSASGRGGYNEQFF. The CDR3 DNA is TGCAGCGCCAGCGGGAGGGGTGGTTACAATGAGCAGTTCTTC.

The rearrangement links TRBV7-9 to TRBJ2-7, with 7 nucleotides matching TRBD2. There are 15 residues in the CDR3. Germline values: CDR1 SEHNR, CDR2 FQNEAQ (reference sequence). V shed 3 bases, J shed 1 base, and the junction held 6 bases outside the gene matches. The CDR3 DNA is TGTGCCAGCAGCTTGCGGCCGGGGGGTTCCTACGAGCAGTACTTC. It translates to CASSLRPGGSYEQYF.

In its sample, this clonotype was seen a few times. The chain is built from TRBV20-1 and TRBJ2-3; D ambiguous. Trimming removed 0 bases at V and 2 bases at J, with 15 bases between. Germline lookup yields CDR1 DFQATT and CDR2 SNEGSKA (reference sequence). This CDR3 is 16 amino acids long. CDR3 DNA sequence: TGCAGTGCTAGAGATAGGTCTAGTGTTTTCACAGATACGCAGTATTTT. Protein sequence: CSARDRSSVFTDTQYF.

A few counts support this clonotype. The rearrangement links TRBV3-1 to TRBJ2-1; TRBD2 aligns across 11 bases. Germline V gene lookup returns CDR1 LGHDT and CDR2 YNNKEL (reference sequence). J gave up 7 bases and V 6 bases, and 8 bases lay outside the gene matches. The CDR3 has 15 residues. This CDR3 is CASRQYSGGVNEQFF. The CDR3 nucleotides read TGTGCCAGCAGGCAATATAGCGGGGGGGTAAATGAGCAGTTCTTC.

The chain links TRBV3-1 to TRBJ1-6; 8 positions agree with TRBD1. Trimming removed 5 bases from V and 9 bases from J; junction bases left unmatched: 3. The CDR3 extends over 13 amino acids. Germline CDR1 reads LGHDT; CDR2 reads YNNKEL (reference sequence). The CDR3 loop is CASSFDRGSPLHF. CDR3 nucleotide sequence: TGTGCCAGCAGCTTCGACAGGGGTTCACCCCTCCACTTT.

In its sample, this clonotype was seen a few times. The chain is built from TRBV7-9 and TRBJ2-4; D is possibly TRBD1 or TRBD2 (5 bases each). The last part of the DNA fits TRBJ2-7 better; the J call may be wrong. CDR3 length: 16 residues. The germline CDR1 and CDR2 sequences are SEHNR and FQNEAQ (reference sequence). The CDR3 loop is CASSLSRDLPFPEQYF. DNA of the CDR3: TGTGCCAGCAGCTTATCCCGGGACCTTCCCTTCCCCGAGCAGTACTTC.

The table lists this clonotype with many counts. The V gene is TRBV4-3, the J gene TRBJ2-1, with D perhaps assigned TRBD1 or TRBD2 (5 bases each). The CDR3 contains 15 residues. Trimming took 1 base from V and 4 from J, leaving 11 bases between them. Germline V CDR1 and CDR2: LGHNA, YSLEER. The CDR3 region is CASSQVQGVYNEQFF. DNA of the CDR3: TGCGCCAGCAGCCAAGTCCAGGGAGTATACAATGAGCAGTTCTTC.

J is TRBJ2-1 and V is TRBV24-1; 9 positions agree with TRBD2. V trimming: 5 bases; J trimming: 4 bases; junction bases outside the gene matches: 2. The CDR3 loop spans 14 amino acids. Germline V gives CDR1 KGHDR, CDR2 SFDVKD. CDR3 sequence: CATSAAGGYNEQFF. In nucleotides, the CDR3 is TGTGCCACCAGTGCTGCGGGAGGGTACAATGAGCAGTTCTTC.

About this clonotype: Its ends do not fully match the called genes, so a read error is possible. The chain combines TRBV20-1 with TRBJ1-2, with D maybe TRBD1 (5 bases). The CDR3 runs 15 residues. Germline assignment: CDR1 DFQATT and CDR2 SNEGSKA (reference sequence). The CDR3 DNA follows: TGCAGGGCTAGAGAAATGAGGGGCTTAAAACATGGCTACACCTTC. It codes for CRAREMRGLKHGYTF.

In its sample, this clonotype was seen many times. The V gene is TRBV12-3 or TRBV12-4, the J gene TRBJ1-5; TRBD1 matches at 7 bases. V was pared by 6 bases and J by 4 bases, with 3 bases of the junction left unmatched. The CDR3 is 13 amino acids. The CDR3 DNA is TGTGCCAGCAGCCCGGGACAGAATCAGCCCCAGCATTTT. Translating gives CASSPGQNQPQHF.

This clonotype was seen a handful of times. The gene calls are TRBV7-2 and TRBJ2-7; D is ambiguous. The CDR3 loop spans 16 amino acids. V gave up 5 bases and J gave up 0 bases, with 17 bases separating them. In germline, CDR1 is SGHTA, CDR2 FQGNSA. Written as DNA, the CDR3 is TGTGCCAGCAGCGCTGAGTACGGATTCCTCTCCTACGAGCAGTACTTC. Protein product: CASSAEYGFLSYEQYF.

The chain links TRBV5-1 to TRBJ2-1; 8 bases align to TRBD2. CDR1 and CDR2 (germline): SGHRS, YFSETQ. This CDR3 is 16 amino acids long. Germline trimming cut 5 bases from V and 3 bases from J; bases unmatched to any gene: 10. CDR3 coding DNA: TGCGCCAGCAGGTCTCAAGCGGGAGATTACTACAATGAGCAGTTCTTC. Protein product: CASRSQAGDYYNEQFF.

V and J are TRBV6-1 and TRBJ1-2; the D gene is possibly TRBD1 (6 bases). Germline V CDR1 and CDR2: MNHNS, SASEGT. The CDR3 is 15 amino acids. V was trimmed by 5 bases and J by 4 bases, leaving 17 bases between them. The DNA for the CDR3 is TGTGCCAGCAGTCCGGGACACAGTCTAAGCTATGGCTACACCTTC. Residues: CASSPGHSLSYGYTF.

This clonotype has at least ten counts. The chain has TRBV7-8 and TRBJ2-1; 11 nucleotides align to TRBD2. The J segment lost 4 bases and the V segment lost 0 bases, leaving 2 bases of the junction unmatched. The CDR3 extends over 16 amino acids. Germline V gene lookup returns CDR1 SGHVS and CDR2 FQNEAQ. The CDR3 region is CASSLAGLAGYNEQFF. CDR3 DNA: TGTGCCAGCAGCTTAGCAGGACTAGCGGGTTACAATGAGCAGTTCTTC.

The chain employs TRBV27 and TRBJ1-2; D is uncertain. V gave up 3 bases and J gave up 2 bases, with 19 bases separating them. CDR1 is MNHEY, CDR2 SMNVEV, per germline (reference sequence). The CDR3 is 17 residues long. The CDR3, as DNA: TGTGCCAGCAGTTTCGCCGGTCCTCCAACTTTGAACTATGGCTACACCTTC. This sequence encodes CASSFAGPPTLNYGYTF.

Details on this clonotype: A read error is possible here, since a much larger clone lies one base away. V is TRBV7-9 and J is TRBJ1-6; D is ambiguous. Looked up from germline, CDR1 is SEHNR and CDR2 is FQNEAQ (reference sequence). V shed 6 bases and J shed 6 bases, with 12 bases lying between them. The CDR3 runs 14 residues. The CDR3 region is CASRAGFGNSPLHF. CDR3 sequence (DNA): TGTGCCAGCAGAGCGGGGTTTGGTAATTCACCCCTCCACTTT.

The chain has TRBV4-1 and TRBJ2-7, with D perhaps matching TRBD2 (6 bases). V was cut by 1 base and J by 3 bases, with 19 bases left in between. Germline loops: CDR1 MGHRA, CDR2 YSYEKL. There are 17 residues in the CDR3. CDR3 DNA sequence: TGCGCCAGCAGCCAAGGGGCCTCACGGGGGAACCTCTACGAGCAGTACTTC. It specifies CASSQGASRGNLYEQYF.

The chain combines TRBV6-5 with TRBJ2-3; 8 bases match TRBD2. V was clipped by 0 bases and J by 0 bases; unmatched bases: 8. The germline V gene has CDR1 MNHEY and CDR2 SVGAGI. The CDR3 is made up of 18 amino acids. CDR3 region: CASSYSRKRGPSTDTQYF. DNA for the CDR3: TGTGCCAGCAGTTACTCGAGGAAGCGGGGGCCTAGCACAGATACGCAGTATTTT.

This rearrangement joins TRBV29-1 to TRBJ1-4; 7 bases agree with TRBD1. J gave up 8 bases and V 6 bases, and 9 bases lay outside the gene matches. The CDR3 totals 13 residues. CDR1 is SQVTM and CDR2 is ANQGSEA in the germline V gene. Here the CDR3 reads CSVAPGQREKLFF. The CDR3, as DNA: TGCAGCGTGGCCCCGGGACAGAGGGAAAAACTGTTTTTT.

V usage is TRBV5-1 and J usage is TRBJ2-5; D perhaps matches TRBD1 (6 bases). TRBJ2-7 explains the end of the DNA better; the J call may be wrong. Germline CDR1 reads SGHRS; CDR2 reads YFSETQ. CDR3 size: 14 residues. CDR3 bases: TGCGCCAGCGGCGGGCAGGGGACGTCCTACGAGCAGTACTTC. It encodes CASGGQGTSYEQYF.

The chain has TRBV19 and TRBJ2-2, with 10 bases identical to TRBD1. The ends lost 6 bases at V and 5 bases at J; junction bases unmatched: 3. Germline values: CDR1 LNHDA, CDR2 SQIVND (reference sequence). CDR3 length equals 14 residues. The CDR3 loop reads CASRDRGYTGELFF. Written as DNA, the CDR3 is TGTGCCAGTAGGGACAGGGGGTATACCGGGGAGCTGTTTTTT.

CDR3 coding DNA: TGTGCCAGCAGCTTAGTAGGGACAGATAATCAGCCCCAGCATTTT. As protein: CASSLVGTDNQPQHF. The chain carries TRBV7-9 and TRBJ1-5; TRBD1 aligns across 7 bases. V dropped 1 base and J dropped 4; count of bases not matched to a gene: 4. CDR1 SEHNR and CDR2 FQNEAQ come from the germline V gene (reference sequence). The CDR3 runs to 15 residues.

The genes are TRBV3-1 and TRBJ2-5; 16 bases fit TRBD2. J gave up 5 bases and V 6 bases, and 12 bases lay outside the gene matches. The CDR3 is made up of 18 amino acids. Germline CDR1 reads LGHDT; CDR2 reads YNNKEL (reference sequence). The CDR3 loop reads CASRRPGTSGRGPETQYF. CDR3 DNA: TGTGCCAGCAGACGTCCCGGGACTAGCGGGAGGGGTCCTGAGACCCAGTACTTC.

This chain joins TRBV10-3 and TRBJ2-3; D remains ambiguous. CDR3 length: 14 amino acids. V was clipped by 0 bases and J by 7 bases, with 11 bases between them. Looked up from germline, CDR1 is ENHRY and CDR2 is SYGVKD. CDR3 nucleotide sequence: TGTGCCATCAGTGAGTCGCCCCCGGCCAATACGCAGTATTTT. This gives the protein CAISESPPANTQYF.